This T cell receptor (beta chain) was sequenced in a study of control samples from healthy donors and cancer patients. Germline V gene lookup returns CDR1 SGHNT and CDR2 YENEEA. V gave up 7 bases and J gave up 4 bases, with 17 bases separating them. This CDR3 region has 14 residues. Sequenced by immunoSEQ multiplex PCR; TCRdb stores in-frame clones only, minus some. The sample records about 40,000 clones, 87% being singletons. This TCR was sampled from a woman aged 55-70 years with lung cancer. The specimen sequenced was PBMCs. The genes are TRBV11-3 and TRBJ2-7; possible D gene TRBD1, 5 bases. For the CDR3, the DNA is TGTGCCAGCACCACCTCCGGGCGGACATACGAGCAGTACTTC. The encoded protein is CASTTSGRTYEQYF. Full variable domain (rest looked up from reference TRBV11-3 and TRBJ2-7): EAGVVQSPRYKIIEKKQPVAFWCNPISGHNTLYWYLQNLGQGPELLIRYENEEAVDDSQLPKDRFSAERLKGVDSTLKIQPAELGDSAVYLCASTTSGRTYEQYFGPGTRLTVT.